The clone carrying this T cell receptor beta chain has a single count. No antigen is known for it. Trimming took 3 bases from V and 0 from J, leaving 12 bases between them. The CDR3 spans 16 residues. Multiplex PCR was performed with 32 V and 13 J primers, and it amplified TCR beta CDR3. TCRdb re-called the multiplex PCR reads with MiXCR, one entry per CDR3 protein. The repertoire holds about 3,000 distinct CDR3 sequences, with 37% as singletons. Bulk tumor genomic DNA constituted the template, at around 600 ng per sample. Far-apart biopsies, several per primary tumor, were taken during surgery. The patients were newly diagnosed with non-small cell lung cancer, had not been treated, and had curative surgery. Patients with newly diagnosed non-small cell lung cancer who underwent surgery with curative intent served as donors. This sample stems from a study of immune heterogeneity within non-small cell lung tumors. Study observations and caveats: High-frequency clones unique to single sites coexisted with identical dominant CDR3 beta clonotypes that recurred across tumor sites within a patient. Between individual patients, the high-frequency T-cell receptor beta clonotypes largely differed.

Sequencing was done on a sample of lung tumor tissue. The TCR originated in a man between 65 and 79 years old with non-small cell lung cancer. The chain joins TRBV12-3 or TRBV12-4 to TRBJ2-1; D not certain. The CDR3 coding sequence is TGTGCCAGCAGTTTGTTGGGAATCAGCTCCTACAATGAGCAGTTCTTC. It yields the protein CASSLLGISSYNEQFF.